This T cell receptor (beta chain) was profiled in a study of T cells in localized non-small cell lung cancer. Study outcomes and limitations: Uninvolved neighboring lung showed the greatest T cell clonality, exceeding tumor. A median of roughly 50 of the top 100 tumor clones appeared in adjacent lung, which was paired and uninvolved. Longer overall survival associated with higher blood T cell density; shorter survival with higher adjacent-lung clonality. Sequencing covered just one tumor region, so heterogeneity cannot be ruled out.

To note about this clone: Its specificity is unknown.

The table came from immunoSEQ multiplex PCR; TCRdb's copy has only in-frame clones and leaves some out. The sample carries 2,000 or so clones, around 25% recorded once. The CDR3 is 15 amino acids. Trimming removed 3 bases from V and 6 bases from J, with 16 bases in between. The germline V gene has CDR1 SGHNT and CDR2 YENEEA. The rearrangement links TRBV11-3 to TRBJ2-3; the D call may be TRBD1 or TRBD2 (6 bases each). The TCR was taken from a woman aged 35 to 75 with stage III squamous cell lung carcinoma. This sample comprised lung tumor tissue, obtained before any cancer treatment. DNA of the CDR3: TGTGCCAGCAGCTTGGTAGGGGGGCTAAGGGATACGCAGTATTTT. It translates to CASSLVGGLRDTQYF.